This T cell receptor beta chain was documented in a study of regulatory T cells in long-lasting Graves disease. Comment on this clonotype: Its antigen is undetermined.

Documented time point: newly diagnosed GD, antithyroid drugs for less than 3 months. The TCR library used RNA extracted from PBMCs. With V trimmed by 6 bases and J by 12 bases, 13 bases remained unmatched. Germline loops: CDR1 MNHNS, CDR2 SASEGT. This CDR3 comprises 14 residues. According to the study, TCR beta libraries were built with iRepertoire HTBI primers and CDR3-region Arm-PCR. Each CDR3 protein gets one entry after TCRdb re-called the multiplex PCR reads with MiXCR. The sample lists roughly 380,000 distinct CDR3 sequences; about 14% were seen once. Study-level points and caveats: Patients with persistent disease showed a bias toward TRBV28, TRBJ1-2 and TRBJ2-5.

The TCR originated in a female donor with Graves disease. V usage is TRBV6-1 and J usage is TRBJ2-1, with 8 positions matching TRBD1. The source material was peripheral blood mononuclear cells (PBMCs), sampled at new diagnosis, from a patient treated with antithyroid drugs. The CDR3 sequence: CASRPPGQAIGQFF. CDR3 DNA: TGTGCCAGCAGACCGCCGGGACAGGCCATTGGGCAGTTCTTC.